These 23 T cell receptor beta chains came from one sample sequenced in a study of cytomegalovirus exposure and HLA in healthy donors. The PCR employed 60 Vbeta primers together with 13 Jbeta primers. Sequencing was performed with immunoSEQ multiplex PCR; in TCRdb, only in-frame clones are kept and a portion is missing. The repertoire holds under 95,000 clones, with around 74% as singletons. The sample comprised PBMCs. These receptors all stem from a boy aged 5-17 years in good health and CMV-seronegative.

CDR3 amino acids: CASSPQGFYGYTF. The CDR3 nucleotides read TGTGCCAGCAGTCCCCAGGGATTCTATGGCTACACCTTC. J is TRBJ1-2 and V is TRBV28; D is possibly TRBD1 (5 bases). Per germline, CDR1 MDHEN and CDR2 SYDVKM. V lost 5 bases to trimming and J lost 4 bases, with 11 bases between them. The CDR3 contains 13 residues.

The rearrangement links TRBV28 to TRBJ2-7; 12 nucleotides align to TRBD2. This CDR3 is 15 amino acids long. The V gene end was trimmed by 6 bases and the J gene end by 1 base; junction bases not matched to a gene: 4. Looked up from germline, CDR1 is MDHEN and CDR2 is SYDVKM. CDR3 protein: CASSGTSGLSYEQYF. The CDR3 DNA sequence: TGTGCCAGCAGCGGGACTAGCGGGCTGTCCTACGAGCAGTACTTC.

The V gene is TRBV2, the J gene TRBJ2-7; TRBD1 might be the D (6 bases). Per the germline V gene, CDR1 is SNHLY and CDR2 is FYNNEI. Deletions cut 5 bases from V and 3 bases from J, with 11 bases between. CDR3 length equals 13 residues. Here the CDR3 reads CASSSDRLYEQYF. The CDR3 DNA reads TGTGCCAGCAGTTCCGACAGGCTCTACGAGCAGTACTTC.

The rearrangement joins TRBV4-1 to TRBJ1-3; D is perhaps TRBD1 (5 bases). CDR3 length: 18 residues. Deletions cut 3 bases from V and 4 bases from J, with 22 bases between. The germline V gene has CDR1 MGHRA and CDR2 YSYEKL. The CDR3 bases are TGCGCCAGCAGCCACCAACCAGGGTTCAAACCGTCGGGAAACACCATATATTTT. It codes for CASSHQPGFKPSGNTIYF.

This chain uses TRBV7-9 with TRBJ1-1; TRBD1 is a possible D gene (6 bases). Germline lookup yields CDR1 SEHNR and CDR2 FQNEAQ (reference sequence). Trimming pared 5 bases from V and 4 bases from J, leaving 14 bases between. This CDR3 region has 14 residues. The CDR3 sequence: CASSDRRGSTEAFF. Here the CDR3 DNA reads TGTGCCAGCAGCGACCGCAGGGGTTCCACTGAAGCTTTCTTT.

The chain joins TRBV5-6 to TRBJ1-1; unclear D gene. This CDR3 spans 13 amino acids. Germline V gene data show CDR1 as SGHDT and CDR2 as YYEEEE. V gave up 9 bases and J gave up 6 bases, with 18 bases separating them. This CDR3 reads CATTLGSFPEAFF. DNA for the CDR3: TGTGCCACTACGCTTGGGAGTTTCCCTGAAGCTTTCTTT.

The chain carries TRBV6-4 and TRBJ1-2, with a tentative D call TRBD1 (6 bases). The V gene's germline CDR1 is MRHNA and CDR2 SNTAGT. The CDR3 spans 15 residues. V was pared by 4 bases and J by 4 bases, with 16 bases between. This CDR3 is CASSASTGGTYGYTF. The CDR3 DNA reads TGTGCCAGCAGTGCCTCTACGGGGGGCACCTATGGCTACACCTTC.

The chain combines TRBV29-1 with TRBJ1-1, with D possibly being TRBD1 (5 bases). The CDR3 sequence is 13 residues long. The V gene lost 4 bases and the J gene lost 0 bases, with 9 bases spanning the gap. Germline CDR1 SQVTM, CDR2 ANQGSEA. In nucleotides, the CDR3 is TGCAGCGTTGTGCCAGGGTTGAACACTGAAGCTTTCTTT. It translates to CSVVPGLNTEAFF. The full variable domain, completed using reference TRBV29-1 and TRBJ1-1, is SAVISQKPSRDICQRGTSLTIQCQVDSQVTMMFWYRQQPGQSLTLIATANQGSEATYESGFVIDKFPISRPNLTFSTLTVSNMSPEDSSIYLCSVVPGLNTEAFFGQGTRLTVV.

This clone was seen only a few times. V usage is TRBV6-5 and J usage is TRBJ1-1; 8 bases are a match to TRBD1. V shed 6 bases, J shed 4 bases, and the junction held 1 base outside the gene matches. CDR1 and CDR2 (germline): MNHEY, SVGAGI. The CDR3 totals 12 residues. The DNA for the CDR3 is TGTGCCAGCAGAACAGGGGGCACTGAAGCTTTCTTT. As protein: CASRTGGTEAFF.

This chain uses TRBV29-1 with TRBJ2-3; 9 nucleotides match TRBD2. The CDR3 spans 15 residues. CDR1 is SQVTM and CDR2 is ANQGSEA in the germline V gene. The V segment lost 5 bases and the J segment 6 bases; nucleotides outside the gene matches: 12. The CDR3 here is CSVIPSGVVGDTQYF. Here the CDR3 DNA reads TGCAGCGTTATCCCTAGCGGGGTGGTAGGGGATACGCAGTATTTT.

This clone was counted a single time. The rearrangement joins TRBV7-8 to TRBJ2-7; D is unclear. V dropped 1 base and J dropped 4 bases, with 5 bases sitting between them. From germline, CDR1 is SGHVS and CDR2 FQNEAQ. The CDR3 spans 12 residues. The CDR3 region is CASSLDQYEQYF. CDR3 DNA sequence: TGTGCCAGCAGCTTAGATCAGTACGAGCAGTACTTC.

This clone has a single count. This rearrangement joins TRBV7-2 to TRBJ1-2; TRBD1 aligns across 9 bases. The V segment lost 5 bases and the J segment 6 bases; nucleotides outside the gene matches: 10. Germline loops: CDR1 SGHTA, CDR2 FQGNSA. This CDR3 is 15 amino acids long. The CDR3 bases are TGTGCCAGCAGCCTGTCCGTCCGGGACAGGGATGGCTACACCTTC. Translated, it gives CASSLSVRDRDGYTF.

The chain uses TRBV14 and TRBJ1-2, with D uncertain. In germline, CDR1 is SGHDN, CDR2 FVKESK. This CDR3 region has 13 residues. Trimming pared 0 bases from V and 4 bases from J, leaving 6 bases between. The CDR3 bases are TGTGCCAGCAGCCAAGATTTGGCCTATGGCTACACCTTC. The encoded protein is CASSQDLAYGYTF.

The V gene is TRBV6-5, the J gene TRBJ1-2; possibly TRBD1 for D (6 bases). Trimming stripped 5 bases from V and 1 base from J, with 11 bases between. This CDR3 contains 14 residues. Germline CDR1 and CDR2: MNHEY and SVGAGI. The chain's CDR3 is CASSEGQLNYGYTF. The CDR3 DNA reads TGTGCCAGCAGTGAGGGACAACTTAACTATGGCTACACCTTC.

V and J are TRBV2 and TRBJ1-2; no clear D. Germline values: CDR1 SNHLY, CDR2 FYNNEI. The CDR3 is 13 residues long. V was pared by 4 bases and J by 4 bases, with 10 bases between. CDR3 nucleotide sequence: TGTGCCAGCAGTGGATATGGCTTCTATGGCTACACCTTC. It specifies CASSGYGFYGYTF.

This clone showed up just a few times. This rearrangement joins TRBV16 to TRBJ1-5; the D gene is possibly TRBD1 (5 bases). CDR3 length equals 15 residues. CDR1 and CDR2 (germline): KGHSY, FQNENV. Trimming stripped 0 bases from V and 4 bases from J, with 10 bases between. Here the CDR3 DNA reads TGTGCCAGCAGCCAATCAGGGGCCTTAAATCAGCCCCAGCATTTT. As protein: CASSQSGALNQPQHF.

The count of this clone is one. This chain uses TRBV18 with TRBJ1-2, with no clear D. This CDR3 has 14 residues. V was pared by 2 bases and J by 8 bases, with 15 bases between. Germline loops: CDR1 KGHSH, CDR2 LQKENI. CDR3 protein: CASSPAEVGYGYTF. In nucleotides, the CDR3 is TGTGCCAGCTCACCAGCGGAGGTGGGGTACGGCTACACCTTC.

This chain uses TRBV5-1 with TRBJ2-1; no reliable D call. This CDR3 has 13 residues. Trimming removed 3 bases at V and 7 bases at J, with 11 bases between. Germline CDR1 reads SGHRS; CDR2 reads YFSETQ. CDR3 in amino acids: CASSYTPGNEQFF. The CDR3 DNA sequence: TGCGCCAGCAGCTACACTCCCGGGAATGAGCAGTTCTTC.

The J gene is TRBJ2-1, the V gene TRBV6-4; 7 bases agree with TRBD2. Germline values: CDR1 MRHNA, CDR2 SNTAGT. The CDR3 runs to 15 residues. Trimming removed 5 bases from V and 2 bases from J; junction bases left unmatched: 6. The CDR3 DNA is TGTGCCAGCAGTCTGGGAGGGCTCACCTACAATGAGCAGTTCTTC. Translation: CASSLGGLTYNEQFF.

The V call is TRBV4-3, the J call TRBJ2-7; no reliable D call. Germline V gene sequence: CDR1 LGHNA, CDR2 YSLEER. V was shortened by 3 bases and J by 4 bases, with 13 bases between the two germline ends. The CDR3 sequence is 14 residues long. The CDR3 region has the DNA TGCGCCAGCAGCCAGCAAAAATTCGGGTACGAGCAGTACTTC. It yields the protein CASSQQKFGYEQYF.

The rearrangement uses TRBV19 and TRBJ1-5; weak D call: TRBD1 (6 bases). The CDR3 sequence is 13 residues long. Germline V gene data show CDR1 as LNHDA and CDR2 as SQIVND (reference sequence). The germline V and J ends were trimmed by 9 bases and 6 bases, with 15 bases remaining between them. The CDR3 sequence: CASEGGSGQPQHF. DNA of the CDR3: TGTGCCAGCGAGGGGGGGTCAGGTCAGCCCCAGCATTTT.

CDR3 in amino acids: CASSLGTARYGYTF. The CDR3 region has the DNA TGTGCCAGCAGCTTAGGGACAGCGCGATATGGCTACACCTTC. The gene calls are TRBV7-2 and TRBJ1-2; weak D call: TRBD1 (6 bases). This CDR3 has 14 residues. V lost 1 base and J 5 bases, leaving 11 bases between the germline ends. The germline V gene encodes CDR1 SGHTA and CDR2 FQGNSA. The full variable domain, with the rest looked up from reference TRBV7-2 and TRBJ1-2, is GAGVSQSPSNKVTEKGKDVELRCDPISGHTALYWYRQSLGQGLEFLIYFQGNSAPDKSGLPSDRFSAERTGGSVSTLTIQRTQQEDSAVYLCASSLGTARYGYTFGSGTRLTVV.

The rearrangement uses TRBV30 and TRBJ2-2; 7 bases align to TRBD1. Germline V gene data show CDR1 as GTSNPN and CDR2 as SVGIG (reference sequence). CDR3 length: 14 amino acids. Losses at the gene ends were 4 bases for V and 4 bases for J; bases not matched to a gene: 6. This chain's CDR3 is CAWNRGIPTGELFF. The CDR3 DNA is TGTGCCTGGAACAGGGGAATCCCCACCGGGGAGCTGTTTTTT.